Following are 22 T cell receptor beta chains from one sample sequenced in a study of CD4+ T cells in melanoma. Produced via immunoSEQ multiplex PCR; TCRdb's table is partial and in-frame only. The data hold 9,000 to 13,000 clones, with around 60% observed a single time. Sequencing was carried out using cells from a culture (not recorded whether cultured in vitro). These receptors were taken from a human donor with melanoma.

The chain combines TRBV6-6 with TRBJ1-3; 8 bases agree with TRBD1. After removal of 6 bases from V and 5 bases from J, the junction contained 6 bases not matched to a gene. The CDR3 contains 14 residues. The V gene's germline CDR1 is MNHNY and CDR2 SVGAGI (reference sequence). CDR3 residues: CASRGQGVRNTIYF. In DNA, the CDR3 is TGTGCCAGCAGAGGACAGGGAGTGAGAAACACCATATATTTT.

The sample holds a few counts of this clone. The CDR3 DNA reads as TGCGCCAGCAGCTTGGAGGCCGGTCCGGGCATTCAGTACTTC. Protein sequence: CASSLEAGPGIQYF. This chain uses TRBV5-1 with TRBJ2-4; no definite D call. There are 14 residues in the CDR3. Between the trimmed V and J ends, which lost 0 bases and 9 bases, there was a span of 13 bases. CDR1 and CDR2 (germline): SGHRS, YFSETQ.

The chain has TRBV11-2 and TRBJ1-2, with unresolved D. The CDR3 runs to 15 residues. Germline loops: CDR1 SGHAT, CDR2 FQNNGV. V was shortened by 6 bases and J by 0 bases, with 14 bases between the two germline ends. The CDR3 bases are TGTGCCAGCAGGCAAACGGGAACAACTAACTATGGCTACACCTTC. Translation gives CASRQTGTTNYGYTF. The full variable domain, in which reference TRBV11-2 and TRBJ1-2 provide the parts outside the CDR3, is EAGVAQSPRYKIIEKRQSVAFWCNPISGHATLYWYQQILGQGPKLLIQFQNNGVVDDSQLPKDRFSAERLKGVDSTLKIQPAKLEDSAVYLCASRQTGTTNYGYTFGSGTRLTVV.

V gene TRBV9 combines with J gene TRBJ2-5, with 10 positions matching TRBD2. The CDR3 extends over 15 amino acids. The J segment lost 5 bases and the V segment lost 5 bases, leaving 9 bases of the junction unmatched. CDR1 and CDR2 from the germline V gene are SGDLS and YYNGEE. CDR3 loop: CASSPTSGARETQYF. CDR3 coding DNA: TGTGCCAGCAGTCCAACTAGCGGGGCTAGGGAGACCCAGTACTTC.

The genes are TRBV6-6 and TRBJ2-5; D remains unclear. This CDR3 comprises 11 residues. Germline CDR1 reads MNHNY; CDR2 reads SVGAGI (reference sequence). Trimming removed 6 bases at V and 4 bases at J, with 6 bases between. CDR3 bases: TGTGCCAGCAGCAACTTAGAGACCCAGTACTTC. It yields the protein CASSNLETQYF.

The chain is built from TRBV6-1 and TRBJ1-1, with D perhaps matching TRBD1 (6 bases). This CDR3 is built from 14 residues. Trimming removed 6 bases from V and 5 bases from J, with 16 bases in between. Germline CDR1 and CDR2: MNHNS and SASEGT. The CDR3 bases are TGTGCCAGCAGCGAAAGGCAGGGGAGGACTGAAGCTTTCTTT. It encodes CASSERQGRTEAFF.

The J gene is TRBJ2-1, the V gene TRBV19; the D gene is possibly TRBD2 (6 bases). Trimming removed 5 bases at V and 7 bases at J, with 15 bases between. Germline V gene data show CDR1 as LNHDA and CDR2 as SQIVND (reference sequence). The length of the CDR3 is 14 residues. As DNA, the CDR3 is TGTGCCAGTAGTCGTGACCGGGAGAGAAATGAGCAGTTCTTC. Amino acid sequence: CASSRDRERNEQFF. The full variable domain, in which reference TRBV19 and TRBJ2-1 provide the parts outside the CDR3, is DGGITQSPKYLFRKEGQNVTLSCEQNLNHDAMYWYRQDPGQGLRLIYYSQIVNDFQKGDIAEGYSVSREKKESFPLTVTSAQKNPTAFYLCASSRDRERNEQFFGPGTRLTVL.

In its sample, this clone was seen a few times. The chain recombines TRBV30 with TRBJ1-3; a weak D match, TRBD1 (5 bases). Trimming stripped 2 bases from V and 3 bases from J, with 14 bases between. Looked up from germline, CDR1 is GTSNPN and CDR2 is SVGIG (reference sequence). The CDR3 is 15 amino acids. The CDR3 DNA reads as TGTGCCTGGAGTCGTGACAGTTTGTTTGGAAACACCATATATTTT. This encodes CAWSRDSLFGNTIYF.

The table lists this clone with a count of one. The J gene is TRBJ1-5, the V gene TRBV6-1, with unresolved D. Germline CDR1 MNHNS, CDR2 SASEGT. This CDR3 has 14 amino acids. V lost 6 bases to trimming and J lost 2 bases, with 11 bases between them. DNA of the CDR3: TGTGCCAGCAGATCTCGGGAACGCAATCAGCCCCAGCATTTT. This codes for CASRSRERNQPQHF.

As DNA, the CDR3 is TGTGCCAGCAGCGTAGGTGGGGCCGATACGCAGTATTTT. Translated: CASSVGGADTQYF. This chain joins TRBV9 and TRBJ2-3; a possible D gene is TRBD1 (5 bases). The V gene's germline CDR1 is SGDLS and CDR2 YYNGEE. V was cut by 0 bases and J by 6 bases, with 8 bases left in between. The CDR3 consists of 13 residues.

This clone was observed a handful of times. The J gene is TRBJ1-1, the V gene TRBV18; tentative D call: TRBD1 (6 bases). Trimming took 10 bases from V and 7 from J, leaving 19 bases between them. Looked up from germline, CDR1 is KGHSH and CDR2 is LQKENI. This CDR3 spans 13 amino acids. The CDR3 coding sequence is TGTGCCACGTCCCTTGAGACAGGTCTTGAAGCTTTCTTT. Amino acids: CATSLETGLEAFF.

This chain joins TRBV19 and TRBJ1-6, with D possibly TRBD1 on 6 matching bases. The CDR3 extends over 13 amino acids. CDR1 and CDR2 from the germline V gene are LNHDA and SQIVND (reference sequence). Trimming took 3 bases from V and 10 from J, leaving 10 bases between them. The CDR3 DNA follows: TGTGCCAGTAGTATCAACAGGGAGTCACCCCTCCACTTT. It is translated as CASSINRESPLHF. Full variable domain (remainder filled in from reference TRBV19 and TRBJ1-6): DGGITQSPKYLFRKEGQNVTLSCEQNLNHDAMYWYRQDPGQGLRLIYYSQIVNDFQKGDIAEGYSVSREKKESFPLTVTSAQKNPTAFYLCASSINRESPLHFGNGTRLTVT.

This chain connects TRBV7-9 to TRBJ2-3; 14 bases map to TRBD2. V was clipped by 5 bases and J by 15 bases; unmatched bases: 10. The CDR3 runs to 14 residues. The germline CDR1 and CDR2 sequences are SEHNR and FQNEAQ (reference sequence). The CDR3 is CASSPGTSGGSYYF. The CDR3 nucleotides read TGTGCCAGCAGCCCGGGGACTAGCGGGGGTAGTTATTATTTT.

This clone is a singleton in its sample. This chain links TRBV5-1 with TRBJ2-3; D unclear. Germline V gives CDR1 SGHRS, CDR2 YFSETQ. Trimming left V 4 bases short and J 4 bases short, with 7 bases between. The CDR3 has 12 residues. CDR3 protein: CASSLESDTQYF. In nucleotides, the CDR3 is TGCGCCAGCAGCCTCGAGTCAGATACGCAGTATTTT.

The V gene is TRBV6-1, the J gene TRBJ2-7; 7 bases agree with TRBD1. CDR1 and CDR2 from the germline V gene are MNHNS and SASEGT. The J segment lost 6 bases and the V segment lost 7 bases, leaving 3 bases of the junction unmatched. The CDR3 totals 11 residues. The CDR3 DNA sequence: TGTGCCAGCAACACAGGGGTCGAGCAGTACTTC. Translating it yields CASNTGVEQYF.

This chain connects TRBV19 to TRBJ1-1, with D tentatively TRBD1 (5 bases). CDR3 length: 18 amino acids. Trimming cost V 3 bases and J 5 bases, with 25 bases left between them. CDR1 is LNHDA, CDR2 SQIVND, per germline (reference sequence). The CDR3 DNA sequence: TGTGCCAGTAGTATCATGTCTGGCAGGGCGTCTTCGCGGACTGAAGCTTTCTTT. Its protein product is CASSIMSGRASSRTEAFF.

This chain joins TRBV7-3 and TRBJ2-7; TRBD1 aligns across 7 bases. Germline CDR1 reads SGHTA; CDR2 reads FQGTGA. CDR3 length: 15 amino acids. V was clipped by 5 bases and J by 2 bases; unmatched bases: 9. CDR3 DNA: TGTGCCAGCAGCCCAACCTCGGGACAGACCTACGAGCAGTACTTC. Its translation: CASSPTSGQTYEQYF. Full variable domain (outside the CDR3, taken from reference TRBV7-3 and TRBJ2-7): GAGVSQTPSNKVTEKGKYVELRCDPISGHTALYWYRQSLGQGPEFLIYFQGTGAADDSGLPNDRFFAVRPEGSVSTLKIQRTERGDSAVYLCASSPTSGQTYEQYFGPGTRLTVT.

The J gene is TRBJ1-5, the V gene TRBV6-5; TRBD1 matches at 10 bases. V dropped 0 bases and J dropped 6; count of bases not matched to a gene: 2. This CDR3 is built from 15 residues. Germline assignment: CDR1 MNHEY and CDR2 SVGAGI. This chain's CDR3 is CASSYSGTGVQPQHF. The CDR3 DNA reads TGTGCCAGCAGTTACTCCGGGACAGGGGTTCAGCCCCAGCATTTT.

V and J are TRBV5-5 and TRBJ1-2; 9 bases are shared with TRBD1. Germline lookup yields CDR1 SGHKS and CDR2 YYEKEE (reference sequence). With 0 bases clipped from V and 7 bases from J, the junction kept 4 bases outside the gene matches. The CDR3 spans 14 residues. CDR3 region: CASSLEQGAPGYTF. DNA for the CDR3: TGTGCCAGCAGCTTGGAACAGGGGGCTCCTGGCTACACCTTC.

The chain employs TRBV27 and TRBJ2-3; 10 bases are a match to TRBD2. This CDR3 has 15 amino acids. Per germline, CDR1 MNHEY and CDR2 SMNVEV (reference sequence). The V gene end was trimmed by 5 bases and the J gene end by 5 bases; junction bases not matched to a gene: 7. CDR3 protein: CASSKALAGVDTQYF. The CDR3 coding sequence is TGTGCCAGCAGTAAAGCTCTAGCGGGGGTAGATACGCAGTATTTT.

The gene calls are TRBV5-1 and TRBJ1-2; D unclear. V was shortened by 4 bases and J by 8 bases, with 24 bases between the two germline ends. CDR3 length: 16 amino acids. Germline lookup yields CDR1 SGHRS and CDR2 YFSETQ. The CDR3 nucleotides read TGCGCCAGCAGCCCCGGCGCGAGGGCCTCGGGCTACGGCTACACCTTC. This translates into CASSPGARASGYGYTF. Supplemented by reference TRBV5-1 and TRBJ1-2, the full variable domain reads KAGVTQTPRYLIKTRGQQVTLSCSPISGHRSVSWYQQTPGQGLQFLFEYFSETQRNKGNFPGRFSGRQFSNSRSEMNVSTLELGDSALYLCASSPGARASGYGYTFGSGTRLTVV.

This chain links TRBV5-1 with TRBJ2-1; TRBD1 matches 9 bases. The germline CDR1 and CDR2 sequences are SGHRS and YFSETQ. V gave up 5 bases and J gave up 8 bases; unmatched junction bases: 11. The length of the CDR3 is 15 residues. For the CDR3, the DNA is TGCGCCAGCAGACTTCTACAGGGGGCGGACGATGAGCAGTTCTTC. Protein product: CASRLLQGADDEQFF. The variable domain in full, completed from reference TRBV5-1 and TRBJ2-1, reads KAGVTQTPRYLIKTRGQQVTLSCSPISGHRSVSWYQQTPGQGLQFLFEYFSETQRNKGNFPGRFSGRQFSNSRSEMNVSTLELGDSALYLCASRLLQGADDEQFFGPGTRLTVL.